The rows below give T cell receptor beta chains drawn from one sample of a study of CD8 T cells in Susac syndrome. In TCRdb, the immunoSEQ multiplex PCR reads were re-called with MiXCR into one record per CDR3 protein. The data contain around 170,000 distinct CDR3 sequences, about 95% of them singletons. The sample consisted of CD8+ T cells from PBMCs. These receptors all stem from a human donor with multiple sclerosis. Both conserved end residues are trimmed from each CDR3. Only some rows state a clone size, as once, few, many or a class for expanded clones.

J,size,V,CDR3
TRBJ2-2,once,TRBV29-1,SVALSGTPGELF
TRBJ2-7,.,TRBV5-5,ASSLWDLSSYEQY
TRBJ2-3,.,TRBV7-8,ASSLRPRTLSGTDTQY
TRBJ2-2,.,TRBV7-8,ASSLPATDRPNTGELF
TRBJ2-2,.,TRBV20-1,SAHNSLGSGELF
TRBJ2-1,.,TRBV20-1,SALSSGGSYNEQF
TRBJ1-5,few,TRBV28,ASSPPRGPQH
TRBJ2-7,.,TRBV12-3/TRBV12-4,ASQGTTVDEQY
TRBJ2-1,.,TRBV7-9,ASSHGAPNEQF
TRBJ2-5,.,TRBV29-1,SVEERLAVYQETQY
TRBJ2-7,few,TRBV27,ASSGTGASYEQY
TRBJ2-5,.,TRBV30,AWSVSRLAGRETQY
TRBJ2-7,once,TRBV11-2,ASSLDTGSYEQY
TRBJ2-1,.,TRBV5-6,ASSPGIGASNEQF
TRBJ2-2,.,TRBV11-2,ASSHTSTGTRELF
TRBJ2-1,.,TRBV24-1,ATSTGANEQF
TRBJ1-2,.,TRBV13,ASSLKGFDYGYT
TRBJ2-7,.,TRBV4-2,ASSPTEDALPGPSYEQY
TRBJ2-7,.,TRBV20-1,SAHLRLAEVYEQY
TRBJ2-7,.,TRBV27,ASSLSGLGSFYEQY
TRBJ2-7,.,TRBV7-8,ASFGGAHEQY
TRBJ2-7,.,TRBV11-2,ASSHPGQGALFEQY
TRBJ1-2,.,TRBV14,ASSEGYYGYT
TRBJ2-7,.,TRBV28,ASSLLPSEDIRRREQY
TRBJ2-3,.,TRBV5-4,ASPGQTTDTQY
TRBJ1-1,once,TRBV20-1,SARTVDRLEAF
TRBJ1-6,.,TRBV15,ATRGGLRDSPLH
TRBJ2-7,.,TRBV14,ASSQDLRFYEQY